The entry below describes one T cell receptor (beta chain). What it recognizes is unknown. This sample is part of a study of Tregs in tolerant kidney transplant recipients. Study-wide results and caveats: Expanding Tregs on activated donor B cells appeared to best identify donor-specific TCRbeta clones. Some patients' samples used different primers over time, so nucleotide sequences weren't comparable.

Unstimulated regulatory T cells (CD4+CD25+CD127-), CD4+CD25- non-regulatory cells, CD4 and CD8 cells were FACS-sorted from thawed PBMCs. Per the germline V gene, CDR1 is SGHNT and CDR2 is YYREEE (reference sequence). The CDR3 consists of 14 residues. Unmatched junction bases numbered 6, after V lost 5 bases and J lost 2 bases. Data came from immunoSEQ multiplex PCR; TCRdb stores just in-frame clones and leaves some out. This table has about 100,000 clones, nearly 90% appearing once. This sample comprised CD4+ T cells from blood, obtained before the transplant. This clonotype was obtained from a human donor who received a combined kidney and bone marrow transplant. The chain joins TRBV5-4 to TRBJ1-2, with 7 positions matching TRBD1. This chain's CDR3 is CASRVTGTNYGYTF. CDR3 bases: TGTGCCAGCAGAGTGACAGGGACCAACTATGGCTACACCTTC.